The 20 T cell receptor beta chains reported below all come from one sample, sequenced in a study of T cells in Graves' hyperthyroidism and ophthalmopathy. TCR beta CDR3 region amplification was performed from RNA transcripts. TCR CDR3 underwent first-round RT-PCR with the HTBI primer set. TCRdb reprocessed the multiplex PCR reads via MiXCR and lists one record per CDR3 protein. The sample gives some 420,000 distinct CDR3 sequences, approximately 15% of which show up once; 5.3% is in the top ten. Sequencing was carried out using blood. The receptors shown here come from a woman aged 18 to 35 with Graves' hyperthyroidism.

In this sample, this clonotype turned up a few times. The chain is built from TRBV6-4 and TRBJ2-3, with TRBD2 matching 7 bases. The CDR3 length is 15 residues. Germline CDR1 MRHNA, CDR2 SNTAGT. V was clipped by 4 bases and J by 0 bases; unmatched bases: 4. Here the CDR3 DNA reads TGTGCCAGCAGTGTCCGAGCGGGAAGCACAGATACGCAGTATTTT. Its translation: CASSVRAGSTDTQYF.

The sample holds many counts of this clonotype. The CDR3 loop reads CASSMGQVNTEAFF. DNA for the CDR3: TGTGCCAGCAGCATGGGACAAGTGAACACTGAAGCTTTCTTT. The chain recombines TRBV7-2 with TRBJ1-1; tentatively, D is TRBD1 (6 bases). Germline lookup yields CDR1 SGHTA and CDR2 FQGNSA. This CDR3 contains 14 residues. Trimming left V 5 bases short and J 0 bases short, with 10 bases between.

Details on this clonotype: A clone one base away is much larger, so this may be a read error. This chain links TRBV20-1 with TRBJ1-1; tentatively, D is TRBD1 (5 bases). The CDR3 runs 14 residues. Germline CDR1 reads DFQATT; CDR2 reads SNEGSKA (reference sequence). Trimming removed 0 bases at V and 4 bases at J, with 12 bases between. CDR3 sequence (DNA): TGCAGTGCTAGAGATCAGGGTCGGGTCACTGAAGCTTTCTTT. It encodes CSARDQGRVTEAFF.

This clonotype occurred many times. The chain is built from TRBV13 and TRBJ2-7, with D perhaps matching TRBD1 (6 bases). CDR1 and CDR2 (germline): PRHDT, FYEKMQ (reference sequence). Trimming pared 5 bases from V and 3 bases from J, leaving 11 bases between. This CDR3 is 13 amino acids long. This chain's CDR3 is CASSATGNYEQYF. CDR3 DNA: TGTGCCAGCAGCGCCACAGGGAACTACGAGCAGTACTTC.

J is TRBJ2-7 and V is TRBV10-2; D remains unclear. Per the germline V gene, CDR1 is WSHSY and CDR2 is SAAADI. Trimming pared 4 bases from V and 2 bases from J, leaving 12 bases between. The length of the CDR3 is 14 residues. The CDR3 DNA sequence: TGCGCCAGCAGTGGTACGAAAGGGACCTACGAGCAGTACTTC. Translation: CASSGTKGTYEQYF.

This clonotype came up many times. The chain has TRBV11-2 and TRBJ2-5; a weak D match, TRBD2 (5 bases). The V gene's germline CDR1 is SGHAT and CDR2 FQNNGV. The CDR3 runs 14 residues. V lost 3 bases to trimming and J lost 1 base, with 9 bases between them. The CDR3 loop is CASSFGLFQETQYF. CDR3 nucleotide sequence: TGTGCCAGCAGCTTCGGACTCTTCCAAGAGACCCAGTACTTC. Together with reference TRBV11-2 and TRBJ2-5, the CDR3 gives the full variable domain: EAGVAQSPRYKIIEKRQSVAFWCNPISGHATLYWYQQILGQGPKLLIQFQNNGVVDDSQLPKDRFSAERLKGVDSTLKIQPAKLEDSAVYLCASSFGLFQETQYFGPGTRLLVL.

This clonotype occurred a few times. The CDR3 coding sequence is TGCGCCAGCAGCCAAGAGGCGGGTCGAGTGGCCTACGAGCAGTACTTC. Residues: CASSQEAGRVAYEQYF. V and J are TRBV4-1 and TRBJ2-7, with a tentative D call TRBD2 (5 bases). The CDR3 runs to 16 residues. Germline V lookup: CDR1 MGHRA, CDR2 YSYEKL. V was cut by 0 bases and J by 2 bases, with 14 bases left in between.

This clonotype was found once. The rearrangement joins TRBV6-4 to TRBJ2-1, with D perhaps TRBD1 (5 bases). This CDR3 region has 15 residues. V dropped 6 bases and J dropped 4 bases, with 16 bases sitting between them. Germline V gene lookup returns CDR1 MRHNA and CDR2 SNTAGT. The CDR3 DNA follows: TGTGCCAGCAGCGCACGGCAGGGTGGGTACAATGAGCAGTTCTTC. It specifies CASSARQGGYNEQFF.

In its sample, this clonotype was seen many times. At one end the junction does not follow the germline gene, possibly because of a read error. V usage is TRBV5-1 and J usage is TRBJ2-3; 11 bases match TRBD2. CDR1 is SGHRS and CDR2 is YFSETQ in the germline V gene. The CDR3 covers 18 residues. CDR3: CVSSLAAPSGRITDTQYF. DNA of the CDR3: TGCGTCAGCAGCTTGGCAGCCCCTAGCGGGAGGATCACAGATACGCAGTATTTT.

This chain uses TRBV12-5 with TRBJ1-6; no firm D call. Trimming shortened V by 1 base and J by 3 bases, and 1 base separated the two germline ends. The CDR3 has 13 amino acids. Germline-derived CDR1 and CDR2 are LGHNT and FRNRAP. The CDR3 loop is CASGLDYNSPLHF. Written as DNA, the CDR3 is TGTGCTAGTGGTTTGGACTATAATTCACCCCTCCACTTT.

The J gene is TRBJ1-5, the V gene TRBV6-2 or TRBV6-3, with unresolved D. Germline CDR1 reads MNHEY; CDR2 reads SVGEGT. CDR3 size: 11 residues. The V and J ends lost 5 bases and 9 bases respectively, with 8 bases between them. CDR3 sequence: CASSPGGPQHF. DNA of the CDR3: TGTGCCAGCAGTCCGGGCGGGCCCCAGCATTTT.

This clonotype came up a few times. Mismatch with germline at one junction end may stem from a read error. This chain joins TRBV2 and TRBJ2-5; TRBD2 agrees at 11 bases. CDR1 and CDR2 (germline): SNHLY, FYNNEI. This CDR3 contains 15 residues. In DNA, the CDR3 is TGTGCCAGCAGGAGACTAGCGGGAAGCAAAGAGGCCCAGTACTTC. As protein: CASRRLAGSKEAQYF. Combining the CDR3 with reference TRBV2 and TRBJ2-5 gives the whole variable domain EPEVTQTPSHQVTQMGQEVILRCVPISNHLYFYWYRQILGQKVEFLVSFYNNEISEKSEIFDDQFSVERPDGSNFTLKIRSTKLEDSAMYFCASRRLAGSKEAQYFGPGTRLLVL.

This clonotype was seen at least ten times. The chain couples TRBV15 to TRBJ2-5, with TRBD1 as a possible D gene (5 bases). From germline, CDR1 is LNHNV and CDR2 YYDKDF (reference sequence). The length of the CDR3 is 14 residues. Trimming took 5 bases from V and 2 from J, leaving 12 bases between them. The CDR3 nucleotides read TGTGCCACCAGCTCCTGGACAACGCAAGAGACCCAGTACTTC. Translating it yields CATSSWTTQETQYF. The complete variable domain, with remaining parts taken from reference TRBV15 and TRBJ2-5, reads DAMVIQNPRYQVTQFGKPVTLSCSQTLNHNVMYWYQQKSSQAPKLLFHYYDKDFNNEADTPDNFQSRRPNTSFCFLDIRSPGLGDTAMYLCATSSWTTQETQYFGPGTRLLVL.

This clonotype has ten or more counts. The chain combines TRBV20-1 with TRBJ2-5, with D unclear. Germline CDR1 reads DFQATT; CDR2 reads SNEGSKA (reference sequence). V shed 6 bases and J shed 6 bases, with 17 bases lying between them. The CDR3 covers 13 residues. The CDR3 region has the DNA TGCAGTGCCTTCGATGGCCTGGGGAAGACCCAGTACTTC. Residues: CSAFDGLGKTQYF.

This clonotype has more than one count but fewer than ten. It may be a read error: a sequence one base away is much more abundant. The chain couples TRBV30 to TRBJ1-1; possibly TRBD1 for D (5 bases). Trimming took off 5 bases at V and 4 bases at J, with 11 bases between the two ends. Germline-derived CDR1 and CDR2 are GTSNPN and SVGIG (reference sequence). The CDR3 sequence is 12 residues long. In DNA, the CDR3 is TGTGCCTGGGGTAGAGGGGCCACTGAAGCTTTCTTT. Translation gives CAWGRGATEAFF.

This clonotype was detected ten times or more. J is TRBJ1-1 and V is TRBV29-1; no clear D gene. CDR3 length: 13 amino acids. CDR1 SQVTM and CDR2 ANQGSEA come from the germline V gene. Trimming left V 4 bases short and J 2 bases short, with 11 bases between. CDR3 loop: CSVGYGINTEAFF. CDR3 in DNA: TGCAGCGTTGGTTACGGGATCAACACTGAAGCTTTCTTT. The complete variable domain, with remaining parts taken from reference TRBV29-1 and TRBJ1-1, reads SAVISQKPSRDICQRGTSLTIQCQVDSQVTMMFWYRQQPGQSLTLIATANQGSEATYESGFVIDKFPISRPNLTFSTLTVSNMSPEDSSIYLCSVGYGINTEAFFGQGTRLTVV.

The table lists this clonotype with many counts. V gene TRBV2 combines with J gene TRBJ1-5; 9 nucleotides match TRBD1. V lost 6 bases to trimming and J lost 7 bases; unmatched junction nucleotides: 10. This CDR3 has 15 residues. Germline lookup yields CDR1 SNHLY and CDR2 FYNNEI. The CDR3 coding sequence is TGTGCCAGCAGCGCAAGGGGGACAGGGCTACAGCCCCAGCATTTT. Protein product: CASSARGTGLQPQHF.

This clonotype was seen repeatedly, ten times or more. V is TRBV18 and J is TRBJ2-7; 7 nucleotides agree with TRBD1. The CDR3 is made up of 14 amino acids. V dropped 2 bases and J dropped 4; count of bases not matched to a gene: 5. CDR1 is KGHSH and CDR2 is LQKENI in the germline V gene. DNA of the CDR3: TGTGCCAGCTCACCAGGGGCAGGGGGATACGAGCAGTACTTC. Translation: CASSPGAGGYEQYF.

The CDR3 protein is CASSDSEGLAGDEQYF. The CDR3 coding sequence is TGTGCCAGCAGTGATTCCGAAGGACTAGCGGGAGACGAGCAGTACTTC. J is TRBJ2-7 and V is TRBV2; TRBD2 agrees at 13 bases. Germline-derived CDR1 and CDR2 are SNHLY and FYNNEI. Germline trimming cut 3 bases from V and 5 bases from J; bases unmatched to any gene: 7. This CDR3 comprises 16 residues. Based on the CDR3 plus reference TRBV2 and TRBJ2-7, the full variable domain is EPEVTQTPSHQVTQMGQEVILRCVPISNHLYFYWYRQILGQKVEFLVSFYNNEISEKSEIFDDQFSVERPDGSNFTLKIRSTKLEDSAMYFCASSDSEGLAGDEQYFGPGTRLTVT.

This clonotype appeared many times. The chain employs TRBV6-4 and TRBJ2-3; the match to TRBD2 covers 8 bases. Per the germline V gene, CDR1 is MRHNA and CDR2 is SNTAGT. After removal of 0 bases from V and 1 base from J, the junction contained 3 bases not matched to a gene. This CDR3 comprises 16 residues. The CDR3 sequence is CASSDSSSGGTDTQYF. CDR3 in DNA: TGTGCCAGCAGTGACTCGAGTAGCGGGGGCACAGATACGCAGTATTTT.